The T cell receptor beta chain under discussion was sequenced for a study of blood T cell repertoires in COVID-19. Study in general: The United States, Italy and Spain supplied acute and convalescent COVID-19 samples. PBMCs, B-cell-depleted T cells, or T cells were the source of the cDNA or gDNA that made up the material.

The CDR3 sequence is 16 residues long. CDR1 is LGHDT and CDR2 is YNNKEL in the germline V gene (reference sequence). Trimming took off 0 bases at V and 3 bases at J, with 11 bases between the two ends. In the study's own analysis: Reference gene primer amplification yielded estimated nucleated cell counts. The protocol was immunoSEQ multiplex PCR, while the TCRdb copy is restricted to in-frame clones and leaves out a portion. D and trimming come from the DNA, and the V and J calls and clone size come from that table. Here the sample spans 90,000 to 120,000 clones, approximately 84% being singletons. The TCR was taken from a man between 60 and 75 years old with acute or convalescent COVID-19. The gene calls are TRBV3-1 (or the pseudogene TRBV3-2) and TRBJ1-4; no definite D call. The sequenced sample was peripheral blood. The CDR3 reads CASSQDSGWANEKLFF. The CDR3 bases are TGTGCCAGCAGCCAAGATTCGGGGTGGGCTAATGAAAAACTGTTTTTT.